Listed below are T cell receptor beta chains from one sample, sequenced in a study of read filtering for tumor transcriptome and immune sequencing. TCRdb called the reads again in MiXCR, with one record for every CDR3 protein. The table lists 100,000 to 150,000 distinct CDR3 sequences, under 15% of them singletons. Sequences were obtained from a population of CD138-negative cells sorted from bone marrow. Receptors were obtained from a donor at least 40 years old with multiple myeloma. The CDR3 runs from the conserved cysteine through the conserved F or W. A D gene is named only where the DNA matches it firmly. Clone size appears in some rows only: once, few, many, or a class for an expanded clone.

CDR3,DNA,D,size,V,J
CASSLALAAFTYNEQFF,TGTGCCAGCAGCTTAGCCCTAGCGGCGTTTACCTACAATGAGCAGTTCTTC,TRBD2,many,TRBV7-9,TRBJ2-1
CASSEGETQCF,TGTGCCAGCAGTGAGGGAGAGACCCAGTGCTTC,.,.,TRBV2,TRBJ2-5
CASKTGNNQPQHF,TGTGCCAGCAAGACAGGGAACAATCAGCCCCAGCATTTT,TRBD1,many,TRBV12-3/TRBV12-4,TRBJ1-5
CASSRTGDGSYYEQFF,TGTGCCAGCAGCAGAACAGGGGATGGCTCCTACTATGAGCAGTTCTTC,TRBD1,.,TRBV12-3/TRBV12-4,TRBJ2-1
CASSLGGQSQETQYF,TGTGCCAGCAGCTTAGGGGGACAATCACAAGAGACCCAGTACTTC,.,few,TRBV11-3,TRBJ2-5
CASSLMGGGEKLFF,TGTGCCAGCAGTTTAATGGGGGGAGGGGAAAAACTGTTTTTT,.,many,TRBV12-3/TRBV12-4,TRBJ1-4
CASSPRVSSYEQYF,TGTGCCAGCAGCCCTAGGGTGAGCTCCTACGAGCAGTACTTC,.,.,TRBV7-2,TRBJ2-7
CATSGGAGIYNEQFF,TGTGCCACCAGCGGCGGGGCGGGGATATACAATGAGCAGTTCTTC,.,many,TRBV15,TRBJ2-1
CASSDRTGGTDTQYF,TGTGCCAGCAGTGATAGGACAGGGGGCACAGATACGCAGTATTTT,TRBD1,many,TRBV2,TRBJ2-3
CASSLGAGMGSEQFF,TGTGCCAGCAGCTTAGGGGCAGGGATGGGGAGTGAGCAGTTCTTC,.,many,TRBV7-9,TRBJ2-1
CASSQTRYEQYF,TGTGCCAGCAGCCAAACACGATACGAGCAGTACTTC,.,.,TRBV7-9,TRBJ2-7
CASSSGQIAKNIQYF,TGCGCCAGCAGCTCGGGACAGATAGCCAAAAACATTCAGTACTTC,TRBD1,many,TRBV5-1,TRBJ2-4
CASSFQGENTEAFF,TGTGCCAGCAGTTTTCAGGGGGAGAACACTGAAGCTTTCTTT,TRBD1,many,TRBV12-3/TRBV12-4,TRBJ1-1
CASSPGTESYEQYF,TGTGCCAGCTCACCCGGGACAGAGTCCTACGAGCAGTACTTC,TRBD1,many,TRBV18,TRBJ2-7
CSARLTAPTDTQYF,TGCAGTGCTAGACTAACAGCCCCCACAGATACGCAGTATTTT,.,many,TRBV20-1,TRBJ2-3
CASGSPDQETQYF,TGTGCTAGTGGTTCTCCGGACCAAGAGACCCAGTACTTC,.,few,TRBV12-5,TRBJ2-5
CASSEQASSYEQYF,TGTGCCAGCAGTGAACAGGCGAGCTCCTACGAGCAGTACTTC,.,many,TRBV6-1,TRBJ2-7
CSVRISGNTIYF,TGCAGCGTTCGCATCTCTGGAAACACCATATATTTT,.,.,TRBV29-1,TRBJ1-3
CASREGGTTWNEQFF,TGCGCCAGCAGGGAGGGGGGGACCACTTGGAATGAGCAGTTCTTC,.,many,TRBV10-2,TRBJ2-1
CASNPPSGVFNEQFF,TGTGCCAGCAACCCTCCTAGCGGGGTCTTCAATGAGCAGTTCTTC,TRBD2,many,TRBV2,TRBJ2-1
CASRQPGQGNTEAFF,TGTGCCAGCAGACAACCGGGACAGGGGAACACTGAAGCTTTCTTT,TRBD1,many,TRBV6-6,TRBJ1-1
CASSLVQTGRSDTQYF,TGTGCCAGCAGCTTAGTTCAGACAGGGAGATCAGATACGCAGTATTTT,TRBD1,many,TRBV7-6,TRBJ2-3
CASRLGGVDQASGANVLTF,TGTGCCAGCAGGCTCGGGGGGGTCGACCAGGCCTCTGGGGCCAACGTCCTGACTTTC,TRBD2,.,TRBV27,TRBJ2-6
CASRSGTWSYNEQFF,TGTGCCAGTAGATCCGGGACATGGTCCTACAATGAGCAGTTCTTC,.,many,TRBV19,TRBJ2-1
CATSDPVGDTDTQYF,TGTGCCACCAGTGACCCAGTCGGGGATACAGATACGCAGTATTTT,.,many,TRBV24-1,TRBJ2-3
CASRGEQSNQPQHF,TGTGCCAGCAGAGGTGAGCAGAGCAATCAGCCCCAGCATTTT,.,many,TRBV6-1,TRBJ1-5
CASSLALREEDTQYF,TGTGCCAGCAGCTTGGCCCTCCGGGAAGAAGATACGCAGTATTTT,.,.,TRBV5-5,TRBJ2-3
CASSQELSGRTYEQYF,TGCGCCAGCAGCCAAGAGTTGTCAGGGCGGACCTACGAGCAGTACTTC,.,.,TRBV4-1,TRBJ2-7
CASSSSEFYSNQPQHF,TGTGCCAGCAGCTCATCGGAGTTTTATAGCAATCAGCCCCAGCATTTT,.,.,TRBV7-9,TRBJ1-5
CASSGSWGPQHF,TGTGCCAGCAGCGGATCTTGGGGGCCCCAGCATTTT,.,.,TRBV7-2,TRBJ1-5
CSVAGEDTQYF,TGCAGCGTGGCTGGGGAAGATACGCAGTATTTT,.,many,TRBV29-1,TRBJ2-3
CASSLRWESGSYNEQFF,TGCGCCAGCAGCCTTCGCTGGGAAAGCGGCTCCTACAATGAGCAGTTCTTC,.,few,TRBV4-1,TRBJ2-1
CASSLVGRGPSSEQFF,TGCGCCAGCAGCCTCGTTGGGCGGGGGCCGTCGAGCGAGCAGTTCTTC,.,.,TRBV5-1,TRBJ2-1
CSARSLAGGRDEQFF,TGCAGTGCTAGATCACTGGCGGGGGGGCGAGATGAGCAGTTCTTC,TRBD2,many,TRBV20-1,TRBJ2-1
CASSATSGPPYNEQFF,TGTGCCAGCAGCGCGACTAGCGGGCCCCCCTACAATGAGCAGTTCTTC,TRBD2,many,TRBV7-2,TRBJ2-1
CSVSLSGDTDTQYF,TGCAGCGTGTCCCTTAGCGGAGACACAGATACGCAGTATTTT,.,many,TRBV29-1,TRBJ2-3
CASSIEEHTGELFF,TGTGCCAGTAGTATAGAGGAGCACACCGGGGAGCTGTTTTTT,.,.,TRBV19,TRBJ2-2
CASSLDSLRTEAFF,TGTGCCAGCAGCTTAGATAGCCTTCGCACTGAAGCTTTCTTT,.,.,TRBV7-2,TRBJ1-1
CASSQMTENTEAFF,TGTGCCAGCAGTCAGATGACGGAGAACACTGAAGCTTTCTTT,.,.,TRBV12-3/TRBV12-4,TRBJ1-1
CASSFGESSGANVLTF,TGTGCCAGCAGTTTTGGGGAGAGCTCTGGGGCCAACGTCCTGACTTTC,.,.,TRBV27,TRBJ2-6
CASSQDRGGTQYF,TGTGCCAGCAGCCAAGATCGAGGGGGTACGCAGTATTTT,.,.,TRBV4-2,TRBJ2-3
CASSPRYDRGQSNQPQHF,TGTGCCAGCAGCCCCCGTTACGACAGGGGACAGTCCAATCAGCCCCAGCATTTT,TRBD1,many,TRBV6-5,TRBJ1-5
CASGRSTDSYYQPQHF,TGTGCTAGTGGTCGATCCACCGACAGCTATTATCAGCCCCAGCATTTT,.,few,TRBV12-5,TRBJ1-5
CASSLEGTSGTYEQYF,TGTGCCAGCAGCTTAGAAGGGACTAGCGGAACCTACGAGCAGTACTTC,TRBD2,.,TRBV7-2,TRBJ2-7